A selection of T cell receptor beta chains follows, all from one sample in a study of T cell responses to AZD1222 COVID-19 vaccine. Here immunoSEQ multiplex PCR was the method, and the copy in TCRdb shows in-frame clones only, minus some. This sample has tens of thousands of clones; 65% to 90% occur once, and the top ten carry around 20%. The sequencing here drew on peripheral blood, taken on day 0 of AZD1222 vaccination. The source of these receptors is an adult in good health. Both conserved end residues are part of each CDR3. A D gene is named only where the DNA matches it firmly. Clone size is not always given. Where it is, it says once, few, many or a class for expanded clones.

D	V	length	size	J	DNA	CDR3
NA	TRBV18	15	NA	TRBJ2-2	TGTGCCAGCTCACCACCGCGGGTTGGCACCGGGGAGCTGTTTTTT	CASSPPRVGTGELFF
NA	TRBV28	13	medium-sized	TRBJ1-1	TGTGCCAGCGGACCGGGACAGAACACTGAAGCTTTCTTT	CASGPGQNTEAFF
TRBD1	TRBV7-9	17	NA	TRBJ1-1	TGTGCCAGCAGCCCCGACAGGGGGAGTTTGGGCGACACTGAAGCTTTCTTT	CASSPDRGSLGDTEAFF
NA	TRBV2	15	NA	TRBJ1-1	TGTGCCAGCAGTGAACTCGGAGGGTATGGCACTGAAGCTTTCTTT	CASSELGGYGTEAFF
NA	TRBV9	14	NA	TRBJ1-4	TGTGCCAGCAGCGTCGGGACCCAAGGGGAAAAACTGTTTTTT	CASSVGTQGEKLFF
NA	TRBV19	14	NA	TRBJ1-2	TGTGCCAGTAGTCCCCCCGACAAGCTCTATGGCTACACCTTC	CASSPPDKLYGYTF
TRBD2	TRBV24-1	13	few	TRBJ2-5	TGTGCCACCAGTGTAAGCGGGGGAGAGACCCAGTACTTC	CATSVSGGETQYF
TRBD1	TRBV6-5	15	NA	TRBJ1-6	TGTGCCAGCAGTTACAGCGGACAGGGACATTCACCCCTCCACTTT	CASSYSGQGHSPLHF
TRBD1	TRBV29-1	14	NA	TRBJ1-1	TGCAGCGCCCAAGAGGCAGGGGGGAACACTGAAGCTTTCTTT	CSAQEAGGNTEAFF
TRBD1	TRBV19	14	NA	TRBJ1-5	TGTGCCACCTTGGACAGGGCAAGCAATCAGCCCCAGCATTTT	CATLDRASNQPQHF
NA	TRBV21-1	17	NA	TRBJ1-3	TGTGCCAGCAGCGATAGAGGACAGGGAGGCCCCGGAAACACCATATATTTT	CASSDRGQGGPGNTIYF
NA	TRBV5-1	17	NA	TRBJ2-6	TGCGCCAGCAGCTTGGAGGGATCCATCTCTGGGGCCAACGTCCTGACTTTC	CASSLEGSISGANVLTF
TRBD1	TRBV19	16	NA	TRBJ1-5	TGTGCCAGTAGTCTAGGACAGGGAGATCGCAATCAGCCCCAGCATTTT	CASSLGQGDRNQPQHF
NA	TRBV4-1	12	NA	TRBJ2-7	TGCGCCAGCAGTGGACAGTCCTACGAGCAGTACTTC	CASSGQSYEQYF
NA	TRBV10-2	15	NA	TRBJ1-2	TGCGCCAGCAAGGAGCGGAGGGGCCCGGCTTGGGGCTACACCTTC	CASKERRGPAWGYTF
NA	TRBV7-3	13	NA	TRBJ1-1	TGTGCCAGCAGCGAGACAGTTAACACTGAAGCTTTCTTT	CASSETVNTEAFF
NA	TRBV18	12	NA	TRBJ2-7	TGTGCCAGCTCACCCACAGGGAACGAGCAGTACTTC	CASSPTGNEQYF
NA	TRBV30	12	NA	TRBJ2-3	TGTGCCTGGAAGGACTCTACAGATACGCAGTATTTT	CAWKDSTDTQYF
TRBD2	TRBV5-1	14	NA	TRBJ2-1	TGCGCCAGCAGCAATAGCGGGGGGGCCCTTGAGCAGTTCTTC	CASSNSGGALEQFF
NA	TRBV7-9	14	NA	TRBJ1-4	TGTGCCAGCAGCTTAGACGAACGGAATGAAAAACTGTTTTTT	CASSLDERNEKLFF
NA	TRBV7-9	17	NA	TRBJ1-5	TGTGCCAGCAGCTTAGGATGGCTAGGAGCAGGGAATCAGCCCCAGCATTTT	CASSLGWLGAGNQPQHF
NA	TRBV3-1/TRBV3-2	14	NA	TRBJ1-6	TGTGCCAGCAGCCAACAGGGTATGGATTCACCCCTCCACTTT	CASSQQGMDSPLHF
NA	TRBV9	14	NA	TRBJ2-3	TGTGCCAGCAGCGTAGTATCTAGCACAGATACGCAGTATTTT	CASSVVSSTDTQYF
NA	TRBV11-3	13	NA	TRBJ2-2	TGTGCCAGCAGCTTGAATCCAACCGGGGAGCTGTTTTTT	CASSLNPTGELFF
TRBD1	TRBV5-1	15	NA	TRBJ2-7	TGCGCCAGCAGCTACTTCGGACAGGGAGCCTACGAGCAGTACTTC	CASSYFGQGAYEQYF
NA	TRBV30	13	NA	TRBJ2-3	TGTGCCTGGAGTTGGGCAGGGAGGGATACGCAGTATTTT	CAWSWAGRDTQYF
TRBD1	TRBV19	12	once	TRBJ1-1	TGTGCCACAAACCAGGGGGCCACTGAAGCTTTCTTT	CATNQGATEAFF
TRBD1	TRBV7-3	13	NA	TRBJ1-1	TGTGCCAGCAGCACGACAGGGTCGCGGGAAGCTTTCTTT	CASSTTGSREAFF
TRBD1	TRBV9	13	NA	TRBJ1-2	TGTGCCAGCAGCGTGGGACAGGGGTATGGCTACACCTTC	CASSVGQGYGYTF
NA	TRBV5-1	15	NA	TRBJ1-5	TGCGCCAGCAGCTTGGCCCTGGCAGAAGGGCAGCCCCAGCATTTT	CASSLALAEGQPQHF
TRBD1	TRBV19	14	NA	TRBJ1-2	TGTGCCAGTATCGAAACAGGGGGACATGGCGGCTACACCTTC	CASIETGGHGGYTF
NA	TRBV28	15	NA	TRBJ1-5	TGTGCCAGCAGTTTACGGGGGGCAAGCAATCAGCCCCAGCATTTT	CASSLRGASNQPQHF
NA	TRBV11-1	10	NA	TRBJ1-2	TGTGCCAGCAGCACGAGACTCTACACCTTC	CASSTRLYTF